This TCR beta chain stems from a study of OX40 agonist ivuxolimab in advanced cancers. Study overall: People who had prior anti-PD-1, anti-PD-L1 or anti-CTLA-4 therapy could take part, and approximately 44% had some. Study results and caveats: Specificity for antigen went undetermined in the expanded peripheral T cells. At 0.1 to 3.0 mg/kg, CD4+ and CD8+ blood T cells expanded clonally by week 6.

Measured with immunoSEQ multiplex PCR; TCRdb has only the in-frame clones, and not every one. The sample carries 15,000 to 20,000 clones, 60% to 85% recorded once. Concerning this clone itself: Its target is unknown. Other nucleotide sequences in the sample specify the same CDR3.

Blood specimens came from baseline, cycle 4 day 1, and cycle 7 day 1. Sample: CD4+ or CD8+ T cells sorted from blood, taken in a trial of the OX40 agonist ivuxolimab. The sequence came from an adult with an advanced solid tumor such as melanoma, head and neck, liver or kidney cancer.

The CDR3 sequence is CSVEVPGGNEKLFF. The DNA of the CDR3 is TGCAGCGTTGAAGTGCCAGGGGGGAATGAAAAACTGTTTTTT. The chain is built from TRBV29-1 and TRBJ1-4; 7 bases agree with TRBD1. This CDR3 region has 14 residues. Losses at the gene ends were 1 base for V and 5 bases for J; bases not matched to a gene: 4. Germline V gene lookup returns CDR1 SQVTM and CDR2 ANQGSEA.